Below, 4 T cell receptor beta chains from the same sample are listed, as sequenced in a study of tumor-infiltrating lymphocytes in primary liver carcinoma. The template, around 540 ng total RNA, yielded TCR beta cDNA made with a constant-region primer. Three nested multiplex PCR rounds, a slightly modified ARM-PCR, produced the libraries for TCR beta. With TRBV1-TRBV30 forward primers and a C-beta reverse primer, the first two PCR rounds were run for approximately 10 cycles each. TCRdb re-derived calls from the multiplex PCR reads in MiXCR, one entry per CDR3 protein. The data hold more than 55,000 distinct CDR3 sequences, with less than 75% observed a single time. Unsorted bulk tissue of roughly 18-32 mg yielded co-extracted RNA and DNA. Input material: liver tumor tissue from sampling region 2. Subset of the sample: tumor region T2, inferior pole. These receptors were taken from a man aged 35 to 55 with primary liver carcinoma and hepatitis B virus infection.

V is TRBV28 and J is TRBJ1-4; D gene uncertain. Germline V gives CDR1 MDHEN, CDR2 SYDVKM. V lost 5 bases, J lost 0 bases, and 7 bases lay in between. This CDR3 is built from 14 residues. The CDR3 DNA follows: TGTGCCAGCAGTCTCCAGGCAACTAATGAAAAACTGTTTTTT. Translated, it gives CASSLQATNEKLFF.

In DNA form, the CDR3 reads TGCGCCAGCAGCCTTGGGGACAGGGGTAATTCCGAGTACTTC. Translating gives CASSLGDRGNSEYF. The chain uses TRBV5-1 and TRBJ2-4; 10 bases are a match to TRBD1. With 4 bases clipped from V and 14 bases from J, the junction kept 12 bases outside the gene matches. The germline CDR1 and CDR2 sequences are SGHRS and YFSETQ. CDR3 size: 14 residues.

The chain has TRBV11-3 and TRBJ1-5, with D unresolved. Trimming cost V 0 bases and J 6 bases, with 12 bases left between them. Germline V gives CDR1 SGHNT, CDR2 YENEEA. The length of the CDR3 is 15 residues. The CDR3 reads CASSLDLGVVQPQHF. The CDR3 DNA reads as TGTGCCAGCAGCTTAGATCTGGGCGTGGTTCAGCCCCAGCATTTT.

This clonotype was detected only a few times. One end of the junction varies from germline; a read error may be responsible. V usage is TRBV6-1 and J usage is TRBJ1-5, with D perhaps matching TRBD1 (6 bases). Germline-derived CDR1 and CDR2 are MNHNS and SASEGT. This CDR3 region has 14 residues. The CDR3 coding sequence is TGTGCCGGCAGTGAGGGGGAGTCGGATCAGCCCCGGCATTTT. The encoded protein is CAGSEGESDQPRHF.